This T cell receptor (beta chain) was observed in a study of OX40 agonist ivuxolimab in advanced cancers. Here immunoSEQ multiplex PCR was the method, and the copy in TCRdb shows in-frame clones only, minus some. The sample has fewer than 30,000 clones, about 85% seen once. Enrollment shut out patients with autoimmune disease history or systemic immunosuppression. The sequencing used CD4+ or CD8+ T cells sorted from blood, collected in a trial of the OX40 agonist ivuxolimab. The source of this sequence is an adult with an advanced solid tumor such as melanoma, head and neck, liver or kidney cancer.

CDR3 bases: TGTGCCAGCAGCCCCTGGGACTACGAGCAGTACTTC. It is translated as CASSPWDYEQYF. V gene TRBV7-9 combines with J gene TRBJ2-5, with no clear D. The end of the DNA is better explained by TRBJ2-7, so the J call may be wrong. CDR3 length: 12 amino acids. The V gene's germline CDR1 is SEHNR and CDR2 FQNEAQ (reference sequence).